The clone carrying this TCR beta chain was seen a single time. This specimen belongs to a study of OX40 agonist ivuxolimab in advanced cancers. Only in-frame clones appear in the TCRdb table, and some are missing; sequencing was by immunoSEQ multiplex PCR. Seen here are 50,000 to 70,000 clones, about 81% observed once, and the top ten hold around 2.1%. V lost 7 bases to trimming and J lost 0 bases, with 10 bases between them. CDR3 length: 13 residues. Germline CDR1 reads SNHLY; CDR2 reads FYNNEI. J is TRBJ2-7 and V is TRBV2; D gene ambiguous. The source is an adult with an advanced solid tumor such as melanoma, head and neck, liver or kidney cancer. The material was CD4+ or CD8+ T cells sorted from blood, obtained in a trial of the OX40 agonist ivuxolimab. The CDR3 is CASKARSSYEQYF. CDR3 sequence (DNA): TGTGCCAGCAAAGCCAGGAGCTCCTACGAGCAGTACTTC.